The clone carrying this T cell receptor (beta chain) appeared a few times. TCRalpha and TCRbeta libraries used 5'RACE with constant-segment primers and UMIs. TCRdb redid the calling of the 5' RACE reads with MiXCR, one entry per CDR3 protein. The repertoire consists of roughly 340,000 distinct CDR3 sequences, with approximately 22% occurring once and the leading ten covering 21%. This entry is derived from a study of T-cell memory formation after mild COVID-19. V dropped 3 bases and J dropped 0 bases, with 16 bases sitting between them. CDR3 length equals 16 residues. Looked up from germline, CDR1 is DFQATT and CDR2 is SNEGSKA (reference sequence).

The sample comprised PBMCs or a T cell subset sorted from them (not recorded which). This clonotype was sampled from a man younger than 30 who had mild COVID-19 (a few samples of this study predate the infection). Cell type and time point are not known. The rearrangement uses TRBV20-1 and TRBJ2-3, with a tentative D call TRBD1 (8 bases). As DNA, the CDR3 is TGCAGTGCTAGGAGAGCGGGACAGGTCAGCACAGATACGCAGTATTTT. Translated: CSARRAGQVSTDTQYF.